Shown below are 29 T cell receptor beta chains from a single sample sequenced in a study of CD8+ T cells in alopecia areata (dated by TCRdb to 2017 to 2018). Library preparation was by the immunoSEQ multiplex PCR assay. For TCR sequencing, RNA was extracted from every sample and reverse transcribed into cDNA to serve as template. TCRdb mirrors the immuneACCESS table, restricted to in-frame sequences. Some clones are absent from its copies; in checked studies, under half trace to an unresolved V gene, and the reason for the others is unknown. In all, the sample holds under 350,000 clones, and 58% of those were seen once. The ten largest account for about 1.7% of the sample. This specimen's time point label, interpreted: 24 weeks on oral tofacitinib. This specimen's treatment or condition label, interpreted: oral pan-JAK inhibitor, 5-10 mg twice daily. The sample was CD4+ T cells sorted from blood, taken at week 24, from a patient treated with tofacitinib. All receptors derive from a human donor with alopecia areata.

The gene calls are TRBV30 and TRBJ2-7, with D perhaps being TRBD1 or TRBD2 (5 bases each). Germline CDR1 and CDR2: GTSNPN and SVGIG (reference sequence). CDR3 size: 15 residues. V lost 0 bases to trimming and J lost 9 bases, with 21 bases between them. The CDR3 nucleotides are TGTGCCTGGAGTGTAGGGGCCGGGGTGACTACGTGGCAGTACTTC. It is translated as CAWSVGAGVTTWQYF.

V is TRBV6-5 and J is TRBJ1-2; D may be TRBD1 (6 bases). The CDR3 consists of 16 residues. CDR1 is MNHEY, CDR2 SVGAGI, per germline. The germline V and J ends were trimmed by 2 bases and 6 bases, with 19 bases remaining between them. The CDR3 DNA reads TGTGCCAGCAGTTACAGCCGCATACGAGGGGGGGATGGCTACACCTTC. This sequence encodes CASSYSRIRGGDGYTF.

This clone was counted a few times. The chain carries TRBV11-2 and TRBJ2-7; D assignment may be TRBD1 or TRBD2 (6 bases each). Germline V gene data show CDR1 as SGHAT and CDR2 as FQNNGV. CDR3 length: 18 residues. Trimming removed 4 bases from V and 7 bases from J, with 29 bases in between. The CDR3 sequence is CASSSRASGQTRKLEQYF. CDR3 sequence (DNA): TGTGCCAGCAGCTCCCGCGCCTCAGGACAGACTAGGAAGTTGGAGCAGTACTTC. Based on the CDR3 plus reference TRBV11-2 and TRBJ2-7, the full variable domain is EAGVAQSPRYKIIEKRQSVAFWCNPISGHATLYWYQQILGQGPKLLIQFQNNGVVDDSQLPKDRFSAERLKGVDSTLKIQPAKLEDSAVYLCASSSRASGQTRKLEQYFGPGTRLTVT.

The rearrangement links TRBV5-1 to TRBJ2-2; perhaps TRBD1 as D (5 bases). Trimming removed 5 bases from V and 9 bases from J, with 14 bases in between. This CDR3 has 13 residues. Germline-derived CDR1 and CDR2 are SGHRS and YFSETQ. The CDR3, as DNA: TGCGCCAGCAGTTTCCCGGCAGGGAGGGAGCTGTTTTTT. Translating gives CASSFPAGRELFF. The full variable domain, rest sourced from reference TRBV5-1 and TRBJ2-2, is KAGVTQTPRYLIKTRGQQVTLSCSPISGHRSVSWYQQTPGQGLQFLFEYFSETQRNKGNFPGRFSGRQFSNSRSEMNVSTLELGDSALYLCASSFPAGRELFFGEGSRLTVL.

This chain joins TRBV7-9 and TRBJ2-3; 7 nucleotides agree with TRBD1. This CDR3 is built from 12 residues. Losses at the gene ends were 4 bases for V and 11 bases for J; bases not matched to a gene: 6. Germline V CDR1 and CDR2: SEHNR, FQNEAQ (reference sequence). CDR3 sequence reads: CASSSTGREQYF. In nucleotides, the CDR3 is TGTGCCAGCAGCTCGACAGGGCGTGAGCAGTATTTT.

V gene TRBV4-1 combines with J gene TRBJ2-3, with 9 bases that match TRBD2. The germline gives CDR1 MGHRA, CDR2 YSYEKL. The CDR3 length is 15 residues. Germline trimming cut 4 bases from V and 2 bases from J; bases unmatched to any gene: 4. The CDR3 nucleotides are TGCGCCAGCAGCCGACTAGCGGAACTCACAGATACGCAGTATTTT. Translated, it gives CASSRLAELTDTQYF.

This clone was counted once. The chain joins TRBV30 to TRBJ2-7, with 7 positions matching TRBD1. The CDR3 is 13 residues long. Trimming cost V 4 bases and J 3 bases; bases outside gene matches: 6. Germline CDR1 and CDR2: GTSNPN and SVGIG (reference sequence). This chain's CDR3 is CAWTGTAHYEQYF. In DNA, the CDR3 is TGTGCCTGGACCGGGACAGCCCACTACGAGCAGTACTTC.

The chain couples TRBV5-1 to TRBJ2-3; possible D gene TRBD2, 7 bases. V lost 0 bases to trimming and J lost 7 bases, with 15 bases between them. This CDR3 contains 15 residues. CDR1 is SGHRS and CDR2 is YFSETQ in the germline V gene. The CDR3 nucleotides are TGCGCCAGCAGCTTGGATCGGGGGGCTTTGAATACGCAGTATTTT. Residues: CASSLDRGALNTQYF. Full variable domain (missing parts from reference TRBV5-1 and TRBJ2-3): KAGVTQTPRYLIKTRGQQVTLSCSPISGHRSVSWYQQTPGQGLQFLFEYFSETQRNKGNFPGRFSGRQFSNSRSEMNVSTLELGDSALYLCASSLDRGALNTQYFGPGTRLTVL.

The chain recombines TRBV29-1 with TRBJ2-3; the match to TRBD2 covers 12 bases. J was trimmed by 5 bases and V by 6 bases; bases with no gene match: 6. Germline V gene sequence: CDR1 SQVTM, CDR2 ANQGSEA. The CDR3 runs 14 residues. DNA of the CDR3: TGCAGCGTCGGGGGACTAGCGGGTGTAGATACGCAGTATTTT. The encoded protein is CSVGGLAGVDTQYF.

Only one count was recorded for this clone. CDR3 nucleotides: TGCGCCAGCAGCCCTCGGACAGGGGAACAGACCCAGTACTTC. It encodes CASSPRTGEQTQYF. The genes are TRBV4-3 and TRBJ2-5, with 9 nucleotides matching TRBD1. The CDR3 is 14 residues long. Losses at the gene ends were 4 bases for V and 6 bases for J; bases not matched to a gene: 6. Germline V gene lookup returns CDR1 LGHNA and CDR2 YSLEER.

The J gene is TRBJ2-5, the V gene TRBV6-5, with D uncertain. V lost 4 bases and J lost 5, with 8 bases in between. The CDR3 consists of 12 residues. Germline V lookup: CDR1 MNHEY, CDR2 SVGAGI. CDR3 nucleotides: TGTGCCAGCAGTTCTCTAGAGGAGACCCAGTACTTC. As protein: CASSSLEETQYF.

The CDR3 loop reads CASSVVGSAHNEQFF. CDR3 sequence (DNA): TGTGCCAGCAGCGTAGTGGGTAGCGCGCACAATGAGCAGTTCTTC. The chain recombines TRBV9 with TRBJ2-1; D may be TRBD2 (5 bases). The CDR3 extends over 15 amino acids. Germline V gene lookup returns CDR1 SGDLS and CDR2 YYNGEE. Trimming left V 0 bases short and J 5 bases short, with 12 bases between. Together with reference TRBV9 and TRBJ2-1, the CDR3 gives the full variable domain: DSGVTQTPKHLITATGQRVTLRCSPRSGDLSVYWYQQSLDQGLQFLIQYYNGEERAKGNILERFSAQQFPDLHSELNLSSLELGDSALYFCASSVVGSAHNEQFFGPGTRLTVL.

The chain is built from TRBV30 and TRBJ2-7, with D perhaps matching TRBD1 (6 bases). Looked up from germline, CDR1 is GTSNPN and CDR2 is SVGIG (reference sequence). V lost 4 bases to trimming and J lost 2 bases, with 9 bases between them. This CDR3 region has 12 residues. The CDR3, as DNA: TGTGCCTGGAACAGGGATACCTACGAGCAGTACTTC. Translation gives CAWNRDTYEQYF.

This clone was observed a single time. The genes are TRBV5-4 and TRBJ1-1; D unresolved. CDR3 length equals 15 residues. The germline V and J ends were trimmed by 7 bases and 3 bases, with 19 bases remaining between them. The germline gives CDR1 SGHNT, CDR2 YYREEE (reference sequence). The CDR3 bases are TGTGCCAGCGGCACACCGGGAGGTCGGGACACTGAAGCTTTCTTT. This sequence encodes CASGTPGGRDTEAFF.

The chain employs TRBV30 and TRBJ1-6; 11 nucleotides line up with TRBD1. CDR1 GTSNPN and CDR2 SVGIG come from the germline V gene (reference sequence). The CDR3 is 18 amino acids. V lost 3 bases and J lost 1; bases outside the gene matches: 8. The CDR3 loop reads CAWRSTGTGGSYNSPLHF. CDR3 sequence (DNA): TGTGCCTGGAGATCTACCGGGACAGGGGGGTCCTATAATTCACCCCTCCACTTT.

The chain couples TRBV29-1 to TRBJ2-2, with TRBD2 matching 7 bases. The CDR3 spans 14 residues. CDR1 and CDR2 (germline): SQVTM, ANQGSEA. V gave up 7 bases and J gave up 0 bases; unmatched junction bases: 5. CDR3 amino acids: CSGGTTANTGELFF. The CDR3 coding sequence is TGCAGCGGAGGGACTACCGCGAACACCGGGGAGCTGTTTTTT.

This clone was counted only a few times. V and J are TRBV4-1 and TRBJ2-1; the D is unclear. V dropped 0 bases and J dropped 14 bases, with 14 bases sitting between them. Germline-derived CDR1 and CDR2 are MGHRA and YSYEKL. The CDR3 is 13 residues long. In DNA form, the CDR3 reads TGCGCCAGCAGCCAAGATCCCCGGGCCCAAAAGTTCTTC. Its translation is CASSQDPRAQKFF.

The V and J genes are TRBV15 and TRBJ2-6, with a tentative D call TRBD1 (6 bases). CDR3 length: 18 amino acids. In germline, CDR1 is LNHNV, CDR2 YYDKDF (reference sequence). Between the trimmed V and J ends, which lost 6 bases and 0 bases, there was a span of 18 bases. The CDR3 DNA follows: TGTGCCACCAGAGGGAACACAGGGACCCGCTCTGGGGCCAACGTCCTGACTTTC. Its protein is CATRGNTGTRSGANVLTF.

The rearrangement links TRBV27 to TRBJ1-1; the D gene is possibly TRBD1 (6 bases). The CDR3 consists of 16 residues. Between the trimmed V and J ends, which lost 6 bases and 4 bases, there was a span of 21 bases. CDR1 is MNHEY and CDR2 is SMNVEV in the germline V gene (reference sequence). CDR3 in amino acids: CASSVEGTPWATEAFF. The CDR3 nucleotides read TGTGCCAGCAGCGTGGAAGGGACACCCTGGGCCACTGAAGCTTTCTTT.

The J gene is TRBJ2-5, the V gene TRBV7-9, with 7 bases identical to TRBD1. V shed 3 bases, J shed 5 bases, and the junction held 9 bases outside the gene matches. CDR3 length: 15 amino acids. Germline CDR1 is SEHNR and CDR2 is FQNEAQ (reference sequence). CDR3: CASSFATGTLETQYF. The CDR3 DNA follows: TGTGCCAGCAGCTTCGCGACAGGGACGTTGGAGACCCAGTACTTC.

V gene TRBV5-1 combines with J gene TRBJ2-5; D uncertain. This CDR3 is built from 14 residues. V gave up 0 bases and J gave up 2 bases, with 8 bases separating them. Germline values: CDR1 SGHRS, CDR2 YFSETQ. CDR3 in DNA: TGCGCCAGCAGCTTGGAGCCCTTTCAAGAGACCCAGTACTTC. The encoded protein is CASSLEPFQETQYF.

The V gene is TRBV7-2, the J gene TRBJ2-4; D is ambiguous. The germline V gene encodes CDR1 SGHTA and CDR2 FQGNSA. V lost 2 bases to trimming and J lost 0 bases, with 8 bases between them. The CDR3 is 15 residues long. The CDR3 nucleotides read TGTGCCAGCAGCTTATTAGGGCTAGCCAAAAACATTCAGTACTTC. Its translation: CASSLLGLAKNIQYF.

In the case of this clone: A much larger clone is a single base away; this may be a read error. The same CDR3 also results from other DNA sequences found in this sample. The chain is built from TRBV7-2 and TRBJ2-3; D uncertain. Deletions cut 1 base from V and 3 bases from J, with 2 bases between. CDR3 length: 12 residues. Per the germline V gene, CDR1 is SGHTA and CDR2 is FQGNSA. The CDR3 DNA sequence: TGTGCCAGCAGCTTAGATACAGATACGCAGTATTTT. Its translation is CASSLDTDTQYF.

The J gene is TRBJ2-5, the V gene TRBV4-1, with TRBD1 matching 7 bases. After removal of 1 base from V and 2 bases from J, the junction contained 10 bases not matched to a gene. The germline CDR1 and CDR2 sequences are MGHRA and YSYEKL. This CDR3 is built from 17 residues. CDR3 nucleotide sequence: TGCGCCAGCAGCCAAGGGGTCTGGGACAGAGCTCAAGAGACCCAGTACTTC. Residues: CASSQGVWDRAQETQYF.

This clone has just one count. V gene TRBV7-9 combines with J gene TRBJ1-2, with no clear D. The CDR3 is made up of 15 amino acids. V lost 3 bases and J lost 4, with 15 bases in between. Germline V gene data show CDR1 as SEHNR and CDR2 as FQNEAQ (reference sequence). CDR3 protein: CASSLSEQPRYGYTF. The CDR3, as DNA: TGTGCCAGCAGCTTGTCCGAGCAGCCTCGCTATGGCTACACCTTC.

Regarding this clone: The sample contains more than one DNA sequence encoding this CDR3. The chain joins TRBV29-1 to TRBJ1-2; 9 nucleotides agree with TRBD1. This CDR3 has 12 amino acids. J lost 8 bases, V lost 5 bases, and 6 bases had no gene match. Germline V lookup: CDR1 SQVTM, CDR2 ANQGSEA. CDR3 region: CSVSGQGYGYTF. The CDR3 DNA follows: TGCAGCGTTTCGGGACAGGGATACGGCTACACCTTC.

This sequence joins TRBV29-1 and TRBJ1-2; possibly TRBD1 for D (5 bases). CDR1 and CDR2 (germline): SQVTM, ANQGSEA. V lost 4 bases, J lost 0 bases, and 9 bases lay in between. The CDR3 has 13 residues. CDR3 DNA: TGCAGCGTTGGTACAGGAGCTAACTATGGCTACACCTTC. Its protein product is CSVGTGANYGYTF.

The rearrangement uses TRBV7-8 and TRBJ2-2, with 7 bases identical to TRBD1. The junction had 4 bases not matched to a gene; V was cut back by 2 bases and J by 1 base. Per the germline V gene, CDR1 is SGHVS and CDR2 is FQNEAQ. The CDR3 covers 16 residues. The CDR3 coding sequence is TGTGCCAGCAGCTTAAGTGGGACAGAGAACACCGGGGAGCTGTTTTTT. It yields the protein CASSLSGTENTGELFF.

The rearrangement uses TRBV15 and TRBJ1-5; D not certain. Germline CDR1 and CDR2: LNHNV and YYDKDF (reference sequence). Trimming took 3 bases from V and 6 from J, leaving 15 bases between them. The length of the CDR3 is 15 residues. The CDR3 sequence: CATSSVLMGSQPQHF. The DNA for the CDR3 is TGTGCCACCAGCAGTGTGCTAATGGGAAGTCAGCCCCAGCATTTT.